One sample yielded the 7 T cell receptor beta chains listed below, sequenced in a study of blood T cell repertoires in COVID-19. Libraries were prepared by immunoSEQ multiplex PCR; TCRdb keeps only in-frame clonotypes and omits some of them. Here the sample spans roughly 43,000 clones, around nine tenths being singletons. The sample comprised peripheral blood. These TCRs come from a human donor in a cohort sampled during active COVID-19.

The rearrangement joins TRBV29-1 to TRBJ2-7, with 7 bases lining up with TRBD1. The ends lost 1 base at V and 3 bases at J; junction bases unmatched: 9. The CDR3 totals 15 residues. Germline CDR1 SQVTM, CDR2 ANQGSEA. CDR3 sequence: CSVEVDQGEIYEQYF. As DNA, the CDR3 is TGCAGCGTTGAAGTCGACCAGGGGGAGATCTACGAGCAGTACTTC.

This chain links TRBV27 with TRBJ1-2; D uncertain. The CDR3 runs to 14 residues. CDR1 is MNHEY and CDR2 is SMNVEV in the germline V gene (reference sequence). With 4 bases removed from V and 8 bases from J, the gap between germline ends came to 17 bases. The CDR3 reads CASSSSPGGEGYTF. CDR3 nucleotides: TGTGCCAGCAGTTCCAGCCCCGGCGGTGAAGGCTACACCTTC.

This clone has just one count. The J gene is TRBJ1-2, the V gene TRBV24-1, with TRBD1 as a possible D gene (6 bases). The ends were cut back, 7 bases at V and 7 bases at J, with 18 bases in the middle. The CDR3 is 14 residues long. CDR1 KGHDR and CDR2 SFDVKD come from the germline V gene. DNA of the CDR3: TGTGCCACCAGCCAGGGGAACCCTTCTGGTGGCTACACCTTC. The encoded protein is CATSQGNPSGGYTF.

The rearrangement joins TRBV2 to TRBJ2-5, with D possibly matching TRBD2 (6 bases). The germline CDR1 and CDR2 sequences are SNHLY and FYNNEI. V dropped 8 bases and J dropped 0 bases, with 13 bases sitting between them. The CDR3 covers 14 residues. The CDR3 DNA sequence: TGTGCCAGCGGTAGCGGTTCGTACCAAGAGACCCAGTACTTC. Translation gives CASGSGSYQETQYF.

The chain has TRBV27 and TRBJ2-6, with TRBD1 matching 8 bases. CDR1 is MNHEY and CDR2 is SMNVEV in the germline V gene (reference sequence). The J segment lost 0 bases and the V segment lost 5 bases, leaving 6 bases of the junction unmatched. CDR3 length equals 17 residues. The CDR3 DNA follows: TGTGCCAGCAGTCTGACAGGGGTTGGCTCTGGGGCCAACGTCCTGACTTTC. Its translation is CASSLTGVGSGANVLTF.

The chain is built from TRBV28 and TRBJ1-2, with TRBD1 identical over 7 bases. The CDR3 extends over 15 amino acids. Germline V gene sequence: CDR1 MDHEN, CDR2 SYDVKM. Trimming removed 6 bases from V and 1 base from J; junction bases left unmatched: 8. In nucleotides, the CDR3 is TGTGCCAGCAGATCCACAGGGGAGTATAACTATGGCTACACCTTC. Amino acids: CASRSTGEYNYGYTF.

This chain links TRBV19 with TRBJ2-7, with 8 bases identical to TRBD2. The V gene end was trimmed by 4 bases and the J gene end by 5 bases; junction bases not matched to a gene: 10. This CDR3 is built from 15 residues. Germline CDR1 LNHDA, CDR2 SQIVND (reference sequence). The CDR3 here is CASSKLAVRLDEQYF. Here the CDR3 DNA reads TGTGCCAGTAGTAAACTAGCGGTGAGGCTGGACGAGCAGTACTTC.